This T cell receptor beta chain was obtained from a study of T cell responses to AZD1222 COVID-19 vaccine. Study-wide results and limits: Two AZD1222 doses significantly raised spike-specific TCR breadth and depth over controls. Only a handful of AZD1222 recipients, several in all, had baseline seropositivity.

About this clone: No antigen is known for it.

V lost 0 bases and J lost 6, with 16 bases in between. Germline CDR1 reads LGHDT; CDR2 reads YNNKEL (reference sequence). This CDR3 is built from 16 residues. Pooling of second doses given at about 4 or about 12 weeks was done. TCRdb's table, derived via immunoSEQ multiplex PCR, lists solely in-frame clones and lacks some. Here the sample spans roughly 80,000 clones, just over 90% being singletons. The source material was peripheral blood, sampled 28 days after the second AZD1222 dose. The V gene is TRBV3-1 (or the pseudogene TRBV3-2), the J gene TRBJ2-3; D is uncertain. This receptor was taken from an adult who received the AZD1222 COVID-19 vaccine. CDR3 sequence: CASSQDGAELRDTQYF. The DNA of the CDR3 is TGTGCCAGCAGCCAAGACGGCGCCGAGTTACGGGATACGCAGTATTTT.